This TCR beta chain was retrieved from a study of CD8 T cells in Susac syndrome. A quantity of about 0.5 to 1 ug RNA underwent reverse transcription using random hexamers. TCRdb ran MiXCR on the immunoSEQ multiplex PCR reads and lists one entry per CDR3 protein. The data hold some 260,000 distinct CDR3 sequences, with approximately 85% observed a single time. The CDR3 totals 15 residues. J gave up 3 bases and V 7 bases, and 8 bases lay outside the gene matches. Germline assignment: CDR1 MNHNS and CDR2 SASEGT. Sequencing of TCR beta was undertaken in CD8+ and CD4+ T cells derived from blood. Included as multiple sclerosis controls were treatment-naive patients who had stable or active relapsing-remitting disease. Negative isolation was used for CD8+ and CD4+ T cells and FACS enrichment for TEMRA cells.

This TCR came from a human donor with multiple sclerosis. This chain joins TRBV6-1 and TRBJ2-1, with 8 positions matching TRBD1. The source material was CD8+ T cells from PBMCs. This CDR3 reads CASTFRQGFYNEQFF. CDR3 DNA: TGTGCCAGCACCTTTAGACAGGGGTTCTACAATGAGCAGTTCTTC.